This T cell receptor beta chain originates from a study of T cells in Graves' hyperthyroidism and ophthalmopathy (dated by TCRdb to between 2018 and 2020). About the investigation overall: Peripheral blood was sampled at the time of initial diagnosis, prior to any treatment. To identify TCR V-J signatures that set the groups apart, the researchers used a discovery cohort of roughly 100 patients, made up of around 40 with Graves' ophthalmopathy and about 55 with stable Graves' hyperthyroidism. Prospective prediction of ophthalmopathy was tested in an independent validation cohort consisting of some 18 hyperthyroidism patients and some 17 patients who later progressed to ophthalmopathy. The 85 to 100 discovery patients were divided at random into training and test sets in a 7:3 ratio. In six Graves' hyperthyroidism patients, the study also compared T-cell repertoires from thyroid tissue with T-cell repertoires from blood. After blood sampling, hyperthyroidism patients were treated with methimazole at a starting dose of 30 mg daily, and ophthalmopathy patients were treated with high-dose intravenous methylprednisolone. According to the paper, TCR Vbeta CDR3 sequencing was carried out on approximately 140 peripheral blood samples, which came from fewer than 50 ophthalmopathy, around 75 hyperthyroidism and about 17 progressor patients.

Results the study describes overall, beyond this receptor: No statistical method was used to set the sample size in advance, and investigators knew the group allocation. In cross-validation, a model built on a 13 V-J signature told ophthalmopathy apart from stable hyperthyroidism with approximately 90% sensitivity and approximately 81% specificity, and in testing the same model reached 80%/75%. Most expanded thyroid clonotypes (frequency above 0.001) were also detected in blood, suggesting blood repertoires may reflect thyroid immune responses. In validation, the model predicted progression to ophthalmopathy a median of approximately 6.3 months before onset, with about 71% sensitivity and 72.22% specificity.

Hyperthyroidism patients were newly diagnosed, had a disease duration of under 2 months, and were aged 18 to 65 years. Exclusion was applied to patients with uncontrolled infections, other autoimmune diseases, pregnancy or lactation. Diagnoses relied on clinical symptoms, serum thyroxine and TRAb, thyroid ultrasound and orbital computed tomography. Blood from progressor patients was collected at the time of first diagnosis with hyperthyroidism, before any ophthalmopathy symptoms had appeared. PBMCs were separated from about 10 ml of fresh peripheral blood using Ficoll-Paque density gradient centrifugation. Progressor patients were first diagnosed with Graves' hyperthyroidism and then developed ophthalmopathy during follow-up. Total RNA was extracted with Trizol reagent, and quality was checked on an Agilent 2100 Bioanalyzer. TCR beta CDR3 regions were amplified from RNA transcripts. A first-round RT-PCR of the TCR CDR3 used the HTBI primer set with the Qiagen OneStep RT-PCR kit. A second multiplex PCR round built the libraries, followed by size selection and purification. The libraries were sequenced on an Illumina HiSeq2000 using paired-end 100 bp reads. Per the original workflow: SOAPnuke was used to process the raw data, with reads discarded if the reads contained adapters or uncalled bases, had a mean Phred below 15, or lacked an exact constant-primer or identifier match. High-quality paired reads were merged using COPE v1.2.5, and each unique nucleotide sequence was defined as a clonotype. MiTCR v1.1 was used to align the clonotypes against IMGT TRBV, TRBD and TRBJ reference segments. The analysis was restricted to V-J combinations with a frequency above 0.0001, which together covered roughly 99% of the repertoires. The TCS score was defined as the ratio of F50 (clonal expansion) to E x V (chaos), calculated using BLOSUM62-based TCRdist between CDR3 peptides within each V-J. Welch's t-statistics and random forest reduced 500 to 550 V-J features to 13, which were used in a naive Bayes classifier (R e1071). Using fastp trimming at Q25 and MiXCR clonotype assembly, TCRdb reanalyzed the public sequencing data and kept in-frame beta chains. Rows are unified per CDR3 protein, each entry keeping the most common DNA and genes. The V and J calls shown here were made by TCRdb, not taken from the authors' results. This sample is represented by some 600,000 distinct CDR3 sequences; about 14% of them were singletons. The biggest ten clones account for almost 6% of the sample.

This clonotype was found many times. What this receptor recognizes is not known. One base away there is no much larger clone; base qualities are not given. Looking up the germline V gene yields CDR1 MDHEN and CDR2 SYDVKM. The V end loses 5 bases and the J end loses 6 bases, and a stretch of 11 bases separates them. Reading from cysteine to phenylalanine, the CDR3 counts 13 amino acids. Of all the DNA, just the CDR3 is kept, 39 bases in frame from base 1. Input material: blood. The receptor comes from a woman aged 30 to 39 with Graves' hyperthyroidism that later progressed to Graves' ophthalmopathy. This sequence uses TRBV28 and TRBJ1-5, with the D gene not clear enough to name. The CDR3 region: CASSPGLSQPQHF. In nucleotide form, the sequence is TGTGCCAGCAGTCCAGGCTTAAGTCAGCCCCAGCATTTT.